The sequence of this TCR beta chain was determined in a study of shared clonotypes between healthy human individuals. Broader study findings: Compared with clonotypes that all four donors shared, non-shared clonotypes had lower generation probabilities. Rarefaction indicated that sorted-subset sequencing remained incomplete although depth was large. Shared clonotypes: 4.5% to 6% naive CD4, roughly 4% naive CD8, about 2.5% memory CD4, 0.4% memory CD8. Researchers found naive subsets generally carried larger estimated richness than memory subsets.

The CDR3 extends over 15 amino acids. CDR1 MNHEY and CDR2 SMNVEV come from the germline V gene (reference sequence). The junction had 3 bases not matched to a gene; V was cut back by 2 bases and J by 6 bases. CD45RO negativity and positive selection for CCR7 defined naive CD8 cells, a population that excluded terminally differentiated effector memory CD45RA+ cells. Generated by immunoSEQ multiplex PCR, the TCRdb table keeps only in-frame clones and is missing some. This table has about 820,000 clones, roughly 92% appearing once. As to this clone: What it binds is not known. This sample also contains other DNA sequences that code for the same CDR3.

This sequence was found in a man younger than 45 in good health. V and J are TRBV27 and TRBJ2-3; TRBD1 agrees at 12 bases. Input material: naive CD8+ T cells sorted from blood. The CDR3, as DNA: TGTGCCAGCAGTTTAAGGGACAGGGGGCCGGATACGCAGTATTTT. Translation gives CASSLRDRGPDTQYF.